The sequence of this T cell receptor beta chain was determined in a study of molecular identifiers for immune sequencing clone quantification. Findings and caveats of the study: Because of identical TCR molecules sharing a barcode, sizes of highly expanded clones could be underestimated. Whereas naive cells kept under 1% of molecules in clones above 20 RNA copies, such clones held over 99% in effectors.

Sorting recovered naive CD8 T cells on a CD8+CD4-CCR7+CD45RA+ profile. Worth noting for this clonotype: Its antigen is still unknown. Possible read error: a much larger clone is one base away.

In germline, CDR1 is SGHAT, CDR2 FQNNGV. This CDR3 region has 14 residues. TCRdb redid the calling of the PCR reads with MiXCR, one entry per CDR3 protein. Of under 100,000 distinct CDR3 sequences listed, around a quarter are singletons. The sequenced material came from naive CD8+ T cells from blood, with Jurkat cell RNA spiked in. Subset denoted: FACS-sorted CD8+CD4-CCR7+CD45RA+ naive T cells. This receptor was identified in a human donor in good health. Some libraries in this study had Jurkat cell RNA spiked in. V and J are TRBV11-2 and TRBJ2-7, with D possibly matching TRBD1 (6 bases). CDR3 sequence reads: CASSFQGPAYEKYF. The CDR3 coding sequence is TGTGCCAGCAGCTTCCAGGGGCCTGCCTACGAGAAGTACTTC.